What follows is one T cell receptor beta chain and its context. Its specificity is unknown. This CDR3 comprises 14 residues. The V gene's germline CDR1 is SGHTS and CDR2 YDEGEE. Trimming took 7 bases from V and 2 from J, leaving 13 bases between them. Data came from immunoSEQ multiplex PCR; TCRdb stores just in-frame clones and leaves some out. Of 250,000 to 350,000 clones detected, 75% to 90% appear once; the ten largest clones hold more than 0.8%. This sample was taken from a study of cytomegalovirus exposure and HLA in healthy donors. Study-level results: Rarity characterized most TCR sequences, yet some public TCRs appeared in many donors. The authors confirmed in vitro that a few CMV-associated chains were specific for CMV antigens. High specificity and sensitivity for cytomegalovirus status were reported for the classifier.

This TCR derives from a young woman in good health and CMV-seronegative. Sequencing used PBMCs. The chain combines TRBV5-8 with TRBJ2-4; D is perhaps TRBD2 (7 bases). Here the CDR3 reads CASGRGVTKNIQYF. The CDR3 DNA reads as TGTGCCAGCGGGAGGGGGGTGACCAAAAACATTCAGTACTTC.